These 20 T cell receptor beta chains were sequenced from one sample in a study of T cell responses to AZD1222 COVID-19 vaccine. Using immunoSEQ multiplex PCR, the repertoire was profiled, and TCRdb retains in-frame clones only, with some absent. The sample lists 91,000 or so clones; about 93% were seen once. The material was peripheral blood, obtained 28 days after the second AZD1222 dose. These receptors were collected from an adult who received the AZD1222 COVID-19 vaccine.

The genes are TRBV6-1 and TRBJ1-5; D is undetermined. In germline, CDR1 is MNHNS, CDR2 SASEGT. The V gene lost 0 bases and the J gene lost 7 bases, with 7 bases spanning the gap. This CDR3 has 13 amino acids. CDR3 in DNA: TGTGCCAGCAGTGAAGCGCGAGGGCAGCCCCAGCATTTT. Its protein product is CASSEARGQPQHF.

V is TRBV7-8 and J is TRBJ1-1; the match to TRBD1 covers 7 bases. Trimming took 3 bases from V and 5 from J; bases not matched to a gene: 12. The germline gives CDR1 SGHVS, CDR2 FQNEAQ. The CDR3 is 16 residues long. CDR3 bases: TGTGCCAGCAGCTTGCGACAGGGCCGTCGATCTACTGAAGCTTTCTTT. This sequence encodes CASSLRQGRRSTEAFF.

Here the CDR3 DNA reads TGTGCCATCAGTGAGTCACCCCCTCCGGGGAACACCGGGGAGCTGTTTTTT. This translates into CAISESPPPGNTGELFF. The chain employs TRBV10-3 and TRBJ2-2; D uncertain. The CDR3 sequence is 17 residues long. V was pared by 0 bases and J by 1 base, with 12 bases between. Germline V gene sequence: CDR1 ENHRY, CDR2 SYGVKD.

The CDR3 DNA reads TGTGCCAGCAGTCCGCGGTATACCCCCTCGTACGAGCAGTACTTC. Translating it yields CASSPRYTPSYEQYF. The chain uses TRBV6-5 and TRBJ2-7, with D uncertain. This CDR3 has 15 amino acids. The V end was cut by 5 bases, the J end by 4 bases, with 18 bases between. Germline CDR1 and CDR2: MNHEY and SVGAGI.

The V and J genes are TRBV19 and TRBJ2-4; 7 nucleotides agree with TRBD2. Looked up from germline, CDR1 is LNHDA and CDR2 is SQIVND (reference sequence). V shed 5 bases and J 3 bases; nucleotides not matched to a gene: 7. The CDR3 is made up of 15 amino acids. Written as DNA, the CDR3 is TGTGCCAGTAGTTCTGGGGCTAGCGGCAAAAACATTCAGTACTTC. Protein sequence: CASSSGASGKNIQYF.

The chain uses TRBV6-2 or TRBV6-3 and TRBJ2-1, with 8 bases fitting TRBD2. This CDR3 region has 11 residues. V was pared by 6 bases and J by 12 bases, with 4 bases of the junction left unmatched. Germline lookup yields CDR1 MNHEY and CDR2 SVGEGT. The CDR3 loop is CASSHGGGQFF. CDR3 bases: TGTGCCAGCAGCCACGGGGGGGGGCAGTTCTTC.

V and J are TRBV6-5 and TRBJ1-4; D gene uncertain. V lost 8 bases and J 5 bases, leaving 9 bases between the germline ends. CDR3 length equals 12 residues. Germline V gives CDR1 MNHEY, CDR2 SVGAGI. CDR3 bases: TGTGCCAGCCTCCAGCAAAATGAAAAACTGTTTTTT. It translates to CASLQQNEKLFF.

In its sample, this clone was seen once. Other nucleotide sequences in the sample specify the same CDR3. CDR3 nucleotide sequence: TGTGCCAGCAGTTTAGGCGTGGCCACCGGGGAGCTGTTTTTT. This gives the protein CASSLGVATGELFF. The chain recombines TRBV5-4 with TRBJ2-2; D unclear. The CDR3 runs 14 residues. V was cut by 5 bases and J by 4 bases, with 12 bases left in between. From germline, CDR1 is SGHNT and CDR2 YYREEE (reference sequence).

The V gene is TRBV20-1, the J gene TRBJ1-4; 7 bases agree with TRBD1. CDR3 length: 14 residues. CDR1 and CDR2 (germline): DFQATT, SNEGSKA (reference sequence). J gave up 2 bases and V 3 bases, and 3 bases lay outside the gene matches. CDR3: CSASETGTNEKLFF. The CDR3 DNA reads as TGCAGTGCTAGTGAGACAGGGACTAATGAAAAACTGTTTTTT.

The V call is TRBV28, the J call TRBJ1-1; D gene unclear. Germline assignment: CDR1 MDHEN and CDR2 SYDVKM. Trimming cost V 8 bases and J 1 base, with 8 bases left between them. This CDR3 comprises 12 residues. CDR3 protein: CASVEGNTEAFF. DNA for the CDR3: TGTGCCAGCGTTGAGGGGAACACTGAAGCTTTCTTT.

The chain links TRBV6-5 to TRBJ1-4, with D possibly matching TRBD1 (5 bases). Germline CDR1 and CDR2: MNHEY and SVGAGI. This CDR3 has 15 amino acids. The V and J ends lost 2 bases and 6 bases respectively, with 13 bases between them. The CDR3 is CASSYTQGVDEKLFF. The CDR3 DNA reads as TGTGCCAGCAGTTACACTCAGGGAGTTGATGAAAAACTGTTTTTT.

The chain employs TRBV28 and TRBJ2-2, with 8 bases fitting TRBD2. Per germline, CDR1 MDHEN and CDR2 SYDVKM. With V trimmed by 2 bases and J by 6 bases, 11 bases remained unmatched. The CDR3 length is 17 residues. For the CDR3, the DNA is TGTGCCAGCAGTTTAGTCCGAGCGGGGGTGTACCCCGGGGAGCTGTTTTTT. Its protein product is CASSLVRAGVYPGELFF.

The chain uses TRBV9 and TRBJ2-1; no clear D. The CDR3 consists of 11 residues. CDR1 SGDLS and CDR2 YYNGEE come from the germline V gene. V lost 0 bases and J lost 8, with 3 bases in between. The CDR3 is CASSVADEQFF. CDR3 sequence (DNA): TGTGCCAGCAGCGTAGCGGATGAGCAGTTCTTC. Full variable domain (rest looked up from reference TRBV9 and TRBJ2-1): DSGVTQTPKHLITATGQRVTLRCSPRSGDLSVYWYQQSLDQGLQFLIQYYNGEERAKGNILERFSAQQFPDLHSELNLSSLELGDSALYFCASSVADEQFFGPGTRLTVL.

The rearrangement uses TRBV19 and TRBJ2-7; TRBD1 aligns across 7 bases. Germline V gene data show CDR1 as LNHDA and CDR2 as SQIVND (reference sequence). The CDR3 contains 14 residues. V gave up 3 bases and J gave up 3 bases; unmatched junction bases: 5. CDR3 in amino acids: CASSMMAGGYEQYF. CDR3 nucleotide sequence: TGTGCCAGTAGTATGATGGCAGGGGGCTACGAGCAGTACTTC.

The chain joins TRBV6-5 to TRBJ1-2; unclear D gene. Trimming cost V 7 bases and J 8 bases, with 11 bases left between them. The CDR3 is 11 amino acids. The germline V gene has CDR1 MNHEY and CDR2 SVGAGI. CDR3 in DNA: TGTGCCAGCATTACAGCGGCGGGCTACACCTTC. It codes for CASITAAGYTF.

This clone was found a few times. Other DNA sequences of this sample code for an identical CDR3. V gene TRBV6-5 combines with J gene TRBJ1-5; no clear D gene. The CDR3 sequence is 13 residues long. V shed 6 bases and J shed 4 bases, with 10 bases lying between them. Per the germline V gene, CDR1 is MNHEY and CDR2 is SVGAGI. CDR3 residues: CASSRVGNQPQHF. CDR3 DNA sequence: TGTGCCAGCAGCAGAGTGGGAAATCAGCCCCAGCATTTT.

The rearrangement links TRBV30 to TRBJ1-2; no definite D call. Trimming shortened V by 3 bases and J by 4 bases, and 6 bases separated the two germline ends. The CDR3 consists of 11 residues. The germline V gene has CDR1 GTSNPN and CDR2 SVGIG (reference sequence). In DNA, the CDR3 is TGTGCCTGGAGACAACTCTATGGCTACACCTTC. It yields the protein CAWRQLYGYTF.

CDR3 protein: CAAGEGYGYTF. In nucleotides, the CDR3 is TGTGCAGCCGGGGAGGGCTATGGCTACACCTTC. V and J are TRBV3-1 (or the pseudogene TRBV3-2) and TRBJ1-2; no definite D call. This CDR3 is 11 amino acids long. From germline, CDR1 is LGHDT and CDR2 YNNKEL (reference sequence).

The J gene is TRBJ1-6, the V gene TRBV30; no clear D gene. The ends were cut back, 5 bases at V and 6 bases at J, with 11 bases in the middle. This CDR3 spans 13 amino acids. The germline gives CDR1 GTSNPN, CDR2 SVGIG (reference sequence). The CDR3 DNA follows: TGTGCCTGGTCCCCTTCAGGTAATTCACCCCTCCACTTT. Translated: CAWSPSGNSPLHF.

The chain is built from TRBV2 and TRBJ1-5, with D hard to call. The V gene's germline CDR1 is SNHLY and CDR2 FYNNEI. The V and J ends lost 0 bases and 3 bases respectively, with 9 bases between them. There are 15 residues in the CDR3. The DNA for the CDR3 is TGTGCCAGCAGTGAAGCGCGCCGATTCAATCAGCCCCAGCATTTT. It codes for CASSEARRFNQPQHF. Variable domain in full (rest from reference TRBV2 and TRBJ1-5): EPEVTQTPSHQVTQMGQEVILRCVPISNHLYFYWYRQILGQKVEFLVSFYNNEISEKSEIFDDQFSVERPDGSNFTLKIRSTKLEDSAMYFCASSEARRFNQPQHFGDGTRLSIL.